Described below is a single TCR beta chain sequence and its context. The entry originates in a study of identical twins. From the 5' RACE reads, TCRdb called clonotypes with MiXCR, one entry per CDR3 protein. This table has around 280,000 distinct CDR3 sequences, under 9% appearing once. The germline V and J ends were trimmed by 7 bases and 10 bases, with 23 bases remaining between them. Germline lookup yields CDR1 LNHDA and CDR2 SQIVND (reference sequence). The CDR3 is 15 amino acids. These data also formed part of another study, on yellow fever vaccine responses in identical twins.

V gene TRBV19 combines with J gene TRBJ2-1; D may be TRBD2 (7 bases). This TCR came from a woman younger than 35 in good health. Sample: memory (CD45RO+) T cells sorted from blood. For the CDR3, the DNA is TGTGCCAGTACCCGCCCCGGGGGGCCGGAAAAGGAGCAGTTCTTC. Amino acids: CASTRPGGPEKEQFF.